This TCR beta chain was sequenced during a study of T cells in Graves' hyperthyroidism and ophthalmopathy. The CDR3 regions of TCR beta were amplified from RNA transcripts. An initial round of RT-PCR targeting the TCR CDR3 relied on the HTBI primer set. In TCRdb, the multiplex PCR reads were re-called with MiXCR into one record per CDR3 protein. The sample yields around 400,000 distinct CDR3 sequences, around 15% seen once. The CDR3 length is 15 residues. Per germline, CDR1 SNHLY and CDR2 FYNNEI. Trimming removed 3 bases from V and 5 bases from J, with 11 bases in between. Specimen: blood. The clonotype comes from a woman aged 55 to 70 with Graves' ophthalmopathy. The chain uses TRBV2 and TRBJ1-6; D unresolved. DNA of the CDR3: TGTGCCAGCAGTGACTCAGACTTAAATAATTCACCCCTCCACTTT. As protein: CASSDSDLNNSPLHF.